A selection of T cell receptor beta chains follows, all from one sample in a study of OX40 agonist ivuxolimab in advanced cancers. The data were produced by immunoSEQ multiplex PCR, yet TCRdb's version contains in-frame clones alone and is incomplete. The sample holds around 65,000 clones; approximately 89% are singletons and the top ten take around 0.31%. Specimen: CD4+ or CD8+ T cells sorted from blood, collected in a trial of the OX40 agonist ivuxolimab. The origin of the receptors is an adult with an advanced solid tumor such as melanoma, head and neck, liver or kidney cancer. Both conserved end residues are part of each CDR3. D genes are given only for firm matches. Where a row states a size, it is once, few, many or the class of an expanded clone; other rows omit it.

NA | TRBJ1-6 | TRBV6-5 | NA | CASSYVQGRSPLHF | TGTGCCAGCAGTTACGTCCAGGGGCGTTCACCCCTCCACTTT
TRBD1 | TRBJ2-1 | TRBV9 | NA | CVSSPPDRGPYNEQFF | TGTGTCAGCAGCCCACCTGACAGGGGACCATACAATGAGCAGTTCTTC
NA | TRBJ2-7 | TRBV29-1 | few | CSVESGVNNEQYF | TGCAGCGTTGAATCGGGGGTGAACAACGAGCAGTACTTC
NA | TRBJ2-3 | TRBV9 | NA | CASSVKHGGDTQYF | TGTGCCAGCAGCGTTAAGCACGGCGGGGATACGCAGTATTTT
TRBD2 | TRBJ2-1 | TRBV5-1 | NA | CASSPSGTYNEQFF | TGCGCCAGCAGCCCTAGCGGGACCTACAATGAGCAGTTCTTC
TRBD2 | TRBJ2-3 | TRBV5-4 | NA | CASSHGTSDSTDTQYF | TGTGCCAGCAGCCATGGGACTAGCGATAGCACAGATACGCAGTATTTT
NA | TRBJ1-6 | TRBV5-4 | NA | CASSLGQAYNSPLHF | TGTGCCAGCAGCTTGGGGCAGGCCTATAATTCACCCCTCCACTTT
NA | TRBJ2-7 | TRBV5-1 | NA | CASSLDRSSYEQYF | TGCGCCAGCAGCTTGGACCGGAGCTCCTACGAGCAGTACTTC
NA | TRBJ2-1 | TRBV9 | once | CASSVVGGSRYFPPNEQFF | TGTGCCAGCAGCGTAGTGGGGGGTTCAAGATATTTTCCCCCCAATGAGCAGTTCTTC
TRBD2 | TRBJ2-7 | TRBV6-1 | NA | CASSVTSGSYEQYF | TGTGCCAGCAGTGTGACTAGCGGGAGCTACGAGCAGTACTTC
NA | TRBJ1-1 | TRBV29-1 | NA | CSVSNNQNTEAFF | TGCAGCGTTAGCAACAATCAGAACACTGAAGCTTTCTTT
NA | TRBJ1-1 | TRBV11-2 | NA | CASSLDRNTEAFF | TGTGCCAGCAGCTTAGATCGGAACACTGAAGCTTTCTTT
TRBD1 | TRBJ1-2 | TRBV28 | NA | CASSGDRGLSYGYTF | TGTGCCAGCAGTGGAGACAGGGGGCTTTCCTATGGCTACACCTTC
NA | TRBJ1-2 | TRBV9 | NA | CASTGYRLRYTF | TGTGCCAGCACCGGATATAGGTTGCGCTACACCTTC
TRBD2 | TRBJ2-3 | TRBV7-2 | NA | CASSLVSGSGIVTDTQYF | TGTGCCAGCAGCTTAGTTAGCGGGAGTGGAATTGTGACAGATACGCAGTATTTT
NA | TRBJ2-1 | TRBV15 | once | CATSRDGLPGEQFF | TGTGCCACCAGCAGAGATGGACTCCCTGGCGAGCAGTTCTTC
TRBD2 | TRBJ2-5 | TRBV18 | NA | CASSPFLGLAGPQETQYF | TGTGCCAGCTCACCATTCCTGGGACTAGCGGGACCCCAAGAGACCCAGTACTTC
TRBD2 | TRBJ2-7 | TRBV29-1 | NA | CSATSGTYEQYF | TGCAGCGCGACTAGCGGCACTTACGAGCAGTACTTC
NA | TRBJ2-3 | TRBV25-1 | once | CASSRSTDTQYF | TGTGCCAGCAGTCGGAGCACAGATACGCAGTATTTT
TRBD2 | TRBJ2-7 | TRBV11-2 | NA | CASSRPGLAGSYEQYF | TGTGCCAGCAGCCGACCGGGACTAGCGGGATCCTACGAGCAGTACTTC
TRBD1 | TRBJ1-4 | TRBV7-2 | once | CASSQTGGKEKLFF | TGTGCCAGCAGCCAAACAGGGGGCAAGGAAAAACTGTTTTTT
TRBD1 | TRBJ1-5 | TRBV30 | NA | CAWSVQGVVTQPQHF | TGTGCCTGGAGTGTACAGGGGGTTGTCACTCAGCCCCAGCATTTT
NA | TRBJ2-2 | TRBV10-1 | NA | CASSESGTPNTGELFF | TGCGCCAGCAGTGAGTCGGGGACACCTAACACCGGGGAGCTGTTTTTT
TRBD2 | TRBJ2-7 | TRBV9 | once | CASSVGGGLAGGEQYF | TGTGCCAGCAGCGTTGGGGGCGGGCTAGCGGGAGGTGAGCAGTACTTC
NA | TRBJ1-5 | TRBV30 | NA | CAWSVLRTENSNQPQHF | TGTGCCTGGAGTGTACTACGGACAGAAAATAGCAATCAGCCCCAGCATTTT
NA | TRBJ2-2 | TRBV7-3 | once | CASSPQVGELFF | TGTGCCAGCAGCCCCCAGGTCGGGGAGCTGTTTTTT
NA | TRBJ1-1 | TRBV9 | NA | CASSVVSQNTEAFF | TGTGCCAGCAGCGTAGTTAGCCAAAACACTGAAGCTTTCTTT
NA | TRBJ2-4 | TRBV5-6 | NA | CASSLSAGALAKNIQYF | TGTGCCAGCAGCCTGAGCGCGGGGGCGCTCGCCAAAAACATTCAGTACTTC
NA | TRBJ2-3 | TRBV5-5 | NA | CASSLGGGTDTQYF | TGTGCCAGCAGCTTAGGTGGTGGCACAGATACGCAGTATTTT
NA | TRBJ1-1 | TRBV5-8 | once | CASSLGTRTTEAFF | TGTGCCAGCAGCTTGGGGACGAGGACCACTGAAGCTTTCTTT
TRBD1 | TRBJ2-7 | TRBV5-1 | NA | CASRIDRASREQYF | TGCGCCAGCAGAATAGACAGGGCATCGCGGGAGCAGTACTTC
TRBD2 | TRBJ2-1 | TRBV10-3 | NA | CAISGGLAGVPEQFF | TGTGCCATCAGTGGGGGACTAGCGGGAGTACCTGAGCAGTTCTTC
NA | TRBJ1-2 | TRBV5-1 | NA | CASSPGVGGKNYGYTF | TGCGCCAGCAGCCCGGGGGTGGGTGGGAAGAACTATGGCTACACCTTC
NA | TRBJ1-5 | TRBV28 | once | CASTPRGGIGQPQHF | TGTGCCAGCACCCCGAGAGGGGGTATAGGACAGCCCCAGCATTTT
NA | TRBJ2-1 | TRBV7-9 | NA | CASSLGEYNEQFF | TGTGCCAGCAGCTTAGGAGAGTACAATGAGCAGTTCTTC
NA | TRBJ2-1 | TRBV6-5 | NA | CASSYEPPYNEQFF | TGTGCCAGCAGTTATGAACCCCCATACAATGAGCAGTTCTTC
TRBD1 | TRBJ2-7 | TRBV5-1 | NA | CASSLFSGQGASVGYEQYF | TGCGCCAGCAGCTTGTTTTCGGGACAGGGGGCTAGTGTAGGCTACGAGCAGTACTTC
NA | TRBJ1-3 | TRBV5-8 | NA | CASSLVWTPGNTIYF | TGTGCCAGCAGCTTGGTGTGGACACCCGGAAACACCATATATTTT
NA | TRBJ2-2 | TRBV5-6 | few | CASSFENTGELFF | TGTGCCAGCAGCTTCGAGAACACCGGGGAGCTGTTTTTT
TRBD1 | TRBJ2-2 | TRBV15 | NA | CATSGGQGKNTGELFF | TGTGCCACCAGCGGAGGACAGGGAAAGAACACCGGGGAGCTGTTTTTT
TRBD1 | TRBJ2-1 | TRBV5-1 | NA | CASSTPGQAYNEQFF | TGCGCCAGCAGCACACCGGGACAGGCCTACAATGAGCAGTTCTTC
TRBD2 | TRBJ2-7 | TRBV19 | NA | CASSATSGSLSFLYEQYF | TGTGCCAGTAGTGCCACTAGCGGGAGTTTATCCTTCTTATACGAGCAGTACTTC
TRBD2 | TRBJ2-5 | TRBV19 | NA | CASGTSRKETQYF | TGTGCCAGTGGGACTAGCCGAAAAGAGACCCAGTACTTC
NA | TRBJ1-3 | TRBV10-3 | NA | CAITGNSGNTIYF | TGTGCCATTACAGGGAATTCTGGAAACACCATATATTTT